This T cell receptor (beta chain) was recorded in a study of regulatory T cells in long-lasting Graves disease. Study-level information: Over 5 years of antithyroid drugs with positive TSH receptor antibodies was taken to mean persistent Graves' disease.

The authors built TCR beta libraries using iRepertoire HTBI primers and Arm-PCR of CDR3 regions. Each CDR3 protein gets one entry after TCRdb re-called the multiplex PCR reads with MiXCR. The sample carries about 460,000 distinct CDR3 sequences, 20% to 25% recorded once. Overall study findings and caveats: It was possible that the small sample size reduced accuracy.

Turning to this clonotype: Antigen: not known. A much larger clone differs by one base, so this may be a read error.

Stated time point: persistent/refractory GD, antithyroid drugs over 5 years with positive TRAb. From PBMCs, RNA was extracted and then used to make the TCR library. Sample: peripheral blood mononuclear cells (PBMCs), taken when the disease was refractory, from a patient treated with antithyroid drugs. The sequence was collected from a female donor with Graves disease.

The CDR3 coding sequence is TGTGCCAGCAGTTTATTGAGTGGGACCCAGCATTTT. This sequence encodes CASSLLSGTQHF. This chain links TRBV28 with TRBJ1-5; D uncertain. V was pared by 1 base and J by 11 bases, with 9 bases between. This CDR3 is built from 12 residues. Germline CDR1 MDHEN, CDR2 SYDVKM.